This TCR beta chain was recorded in a study of T cell repertoires in cytomegalovirus infection. Whole-study context: CMV infection together with matching HLA type was indicated by public TCR beta signatures.

Findings of the study overall: The cumulative frequency of public TCR beta families identified carriers of CMV plus the relevant HLA. The ex vivo response was dominated by HLA-C-restricted CMV-specific TCR beta clonotypes.

Using its own MiXCR run on the reads, TCRdb lists one record per CDR3 protein. The sample yields fewer than 550,000 distinct CDR3 sequences, under 40% seen once. Germline V gene data show CDR1 as MDHEN and CDR2 as SYDVKM. This CDR3 is 13 amino acids long. V lost 4 bases and J lost 1, with 7 bases in between. Many counts were recorded for this clonotype. Its antigen remains unidentified. The sequence came from a human donor in good health (CMV status not recorded). Some clones in this sample may be carry-over from other donors' samples. The sample comprised PBMCs. This sequence joins TRBV28 and TRBJ1-1, with D uncertain. The DNA of the CDR3 is TGTGCCAGCAGTTGGAAGGGGAACACTGAAGCTTTCTTT. This sequence encodes CASSWKGNTEAFF.